One and the same sample provided the 13 T cell receptor beta chains below, sequenced in a study of blood T cell repertoires in COVID-19. Only in-frame clones appear in the TCRdb table, and some are missing; sequencing was by immunoSEQ multiplex PCR. The sample consists of 99,000 or so clones, roughly 80% of them appearing once. The specimen sequenced was peripheral blood. The receptors stem from a woman older than 75 with active or convalescent COVID-19.

This chain uses TRBV5-6 with TRBJ1-5, with 8 bases lining up with TRBD1. Germline loops: CDR1 SGHDT, CDR2 YYEEEE. CDR3 size: 12 residues. The V gene end was trimmed by 4 bases and the J gene end by 16 bases; junction bases not matched to a gene: 10. This CDR3 reads CASSTGQGPQHF. For the CDR3, the DNA is TGTGCCAGCAGCACCGGACAGGGCCCTCAACATTTT.

The chain has TRBV10-3 and TRBJ2-3, with 14 positions matching TRBD2. The germline V gene has CDR1 ENHRY and CDR2 SYGVKD. The V segment lost 6 bases and the J segment 9 bases; nucleotides outside the gene matches: 5. The CDR3 covers 14 residues. CDR3 loop: CAIRGTSGSPTQYF. Here the CDR3 DNA reads TGTGCCATCAGAGGGACTAGCGGGAGCCCAACGCAGTATTTT.

The chain couples TRBV24-1 to TRBJ2-7; 7 bases are shared with TRBD2. The CDR3 length is 16 residues. CDR1 and CDR2 (germline): KGHDR, SFDVKD. V was clipped by 2 bases and J by 2 bases; unmatched bases: 8. CDR3 coding DNA: TGTGCCACCAGTGATTCAAGGGAGGGGCGACCCTACGAGCAGTACTTC. Translating it yields CATSDSREGRPYEQYF.

CDR3 bases: TGTGCCAGCAAGCGACAACCTTTATCTAGGGAGGGGTACTTC. It yields the protein CASKRQPLSREGYF. V usage is TRBV5-4 and J usage is TRBJ2-7, with 7 bases matching TRBD2. The CDR3 contains 14 residues. Germline CDR1 and CDR2: SGHNT and YYREEE (reference sequence). Trimming took 6 bases from V and 12 from J; bases not matched to a gene: 18. Supplemented by reference TRBV5-4 and TRBJ2-7, the full variable domain reads ETGVTQSPTHLIKTRGQQVTLRCSSQSGHNTVSWYQQALGQGPQFIFQYYREEENGRGNFPPRFSGLQFPNYSSELNVNALELDDSALYLCASKRQPLSREGYFGPGTRLTVT.

The V gene is TRBV6-5, the J gene TRBJ2-1, with D possibly matching TRBD2 (5 bases). CDR1 and CDR2 (germline): MNHEY, SVGAGI. The CDR3 is 14 residues long. The V gene lost 4 bases and the J gene lost 5 bases, with 12 bases spanning the gap. DNA for the CDR3: TGTGCCAGCAGTTGGGGTGGACTTCACAATGAGCAGTTCTTC. Translation: CASSWGGLHNEQFF.

The chain joins TRBV6-5 to TRBJ1-2, with TRBD1 identical over 8 bases. The CDR3 is 14 amino acids. J gave up 3 bases and V 6 bases, and 6 bases lay outside the gene matches. CDR1 and CDR2 from the germline V gene are MNHEY and SVGAGI. This CDR3 reads CASRQGEWDYGYTF. In DNA form, the CDR3 reads TGTGCCAGCAGACAGGGGGAGTGGGACTATGGCTACACCTTC.

This sequence joins TRBV6-6 and TRBJ1-3; D gene ambiguous. Germline CDR1 is MNHNY and CDR2 is SVGAGI (reference sequence). The CDR3 spans 14 residues. V shed 4 bases and J shed 5 bases, with 12 bases lying between them. The CDR3 loop reads CASSSGITRNTIYF. The CDR3 nucleotides are TGTGCCAGCAGTTCGGGGATAACTCGAAACACCATATATTTT.

The rearrangement links TRBV7-3 to TRBJ2-5, with 8 positions matching TRBD2. V trimming: 8 bases; J trimming: 5 bases; junction bases outside the gene matches: 7. Germline V gene data show CDR1 as SGHTA and CDR2 as FQGTGA. The CDR3 extends over 13 amino acids. This chain's CDR3 is CASGFSGTETQYF. Here the CDR3 DNA reads TGTGCCAGCGGATTTAGCGGGACTGAGACCCAGTACTTC.

This clone has only a few counts. The chain has TRBV29-1 and TRBJ1-1, with unresolved D. The V gene lost 6 bases and the J gene lost 0 bases, with 17 bases spanning the gap. The CDR3 length is 15 residues. Germline V lookup: CDR1 SQVTM, CDR2 ANQGSEA. CDR3 sequence reads: CSVTRGPGMNTEAFF. Written as DNA, the CDR3 is TGCAGCGTCACCCGAGGACCGGGAATGAACACTGAAGCTTTCTTT.

V is TRBV19 and J is TRBJ2-3, with TRBD2 identical over 12 bases. The CDR3 spans 16 residues. Germline assignment: CDR1 LNHDA and CDR2 SQIVND (reference sequence). The trim removed 6 bases at V and 0 bases at J, leaving 4 bases unmatched. The CDR3 reads CASRASGRGSTDTQYF. Here the CDR3 DNA reads TGTGCCAGTAGGGCTAGCGGGAGGGGTAGCACAGATACGCAGTATTTT.

This sequence joins TRBV5-1 and TRBJ1-2; 10 bases are a match to TRBD1. The junction had 10 bases not matched to a gene; V was cut back by 4 bases and J by 4 bases. This CDR3 contains 16 residues. Germline values: CDR1 SGHRS, CDR2 YFSETQ. CDR3 loop: CASSALTGGFSYGYTF. CDR3 nucleotides: TGCGCCAGCAGCGCCCTGACAGGGGGCTTTAGCTATGGCTACACCTTC.

V gene TRBV5-5 combines with J gene TRBJ1-1; possible D gene TRBD1, 6 bases. The CDR3 has 14 residues. V was clipped by 0 bases and J by 8 bases, with 14 bases between them. Per the germline V gene, CDR1 is SGHKS and CDR2 is YYEKEE (reference sequence). Here the CDR3 DNA reads TGTGCCAGCAGCTTGGACCAGGGGAGAACCGAAGCTTTCTTT. Translated: CASSLDQGRTEAFF.

This clone was recorded only once. The V call is TRBV5-4, the J call TRBJ1-6, with TRBD1 as a possible D gene (6 bases). V was trimmed by 0 bases and J by 1 base, leaving 11 bases between them. This CDR3 has 17 residues. Per germline, CDR1 SGHNT and CDR2 YYREEE (reference sequence). The CDR3 DNA reads as TGTGCCAGCAGCTTGGACAGGGTTGGGTCCTATAATTCACCCCTCCACTTT. Protein: CASSLDRVGSYNSPLHF.